This T cell receptor (beta chain) emerged from a study of CD8 T cells in ankylosing spondylitis. General study results and limits: Disease-linked clones were reportedly significantly enriched in matched ankylosing spondylitis synovial fluid. Prior work had noted some motif variants in reactive arthritis blood and synovial fluid. Roughly 8 highly homologous variants made up a TCR beta motif that seemed to typify ankylosing spondylitis blood. Relatively rare in peripheral blood, disease-linked clones were also CD8+.

This clonotype came up a few times. Its matching antigen is unknown. By quantitative 5'-RACE with molecular barcodes, the TCR beta libraries were made. Using its own MiXCR run on the 5' RACE reads, TCRdb lists one record per CDR3 protein. The sample holds around 130,000 distinct CDR3 sequences; 15% to 20% are singletons and the top ten take 30% to 35%. The ends lost 4 bases at V and 1 base at J; junction bases unmatched: 2. Germline CDR1 is SGHDT and CDR2 is YYEEEE. The CDR3 runs 14 residues. The sample taken for sequencing was blood, either unsorted or a sorted T cell fraction (not recorded which). The V gene is TRBV5-6, the J gene TRBJ2-7; 10 positions agree with TRBD2. This sequence originates from a male donor with ankylosing spondylitis. This CDR3 is CASSISGRSYEQYF. CDR3 in DNA: TGTGCCAGCAGCATTAGCGGGAGGTCCTACGAGCAGTACTTC.